The entry below gives a single TCR beta chain sequence along with its context. As yet, its antigen is unknown. This entry comes from a study of CXCR3-negative and CXCR3-positive naive CD8 T cells. Study results and limitations: The majority of assays used fresh PBMCs, and CXCR3 expression partially decreased after cryopreservation. The study found that naive CXCR3-negative and CXCR3-positive cells shared TRBV-TRBJ usage, while memory cells differed.

The libraries of TRB cDNA were constructed through 5' RACE using UMI labels. From its re-call of the 5' RACE reads, TCRdb lists each CDR3 protein once, without DNA. The table lists some 45,000 distinct CDR3 sequences. The sequence came from a human donor in good health. Some clones in this sample may be carry-over from other donors' samples. Sequencing was carried out using naive CXCR3- CD8+ T cells from blood. Subset specified: CD45RO-CCR7+CD27+CD95- naive CD8+ T cells lacking CXCR3 (TNR3-).

The CDR3 loop reads CASSLILGEKLFF. J is TRBJ1-4 and V is TRBV7-9. CDR1 and CDR2 from the germline V gene are SEHNR and FQNEAQ (reference sequence). The CDR3 is 13 residues long.